The next 5 T cell receptor beta chains were all read from a single sample in a study of metastatic and nonmetastatic thyroid tumors. No patient received treatment before thyroid surgery. TCRdb reassembled clones from the PCR reads with MiXCR. The table has fewer than 9,000 clones, over 25% seen once. The sequenced sample was tumor tissue. The receptors derive from a female donor with papillary thyroid cancer or a benign thyroid nodule (not recorded which). Some clones in this sample may be carry-over from other donors' samples.

By share of the sample, this clone is medium-sized. The V gene is TRBV6-1, the J gene TRBJ2-5; 8 bases agree with TRBD2. Germline V gene lookup returns CDR1 MNHNS and CDR2 SASEGT. Germline trimming cut 6 bases from V and 5 bases from J; bases unmatched to any gene: 5. The CDR3 sequence is 13 residues long. The chain's CDR3 is CASRGSGKETQYF. CDR3 sequence (DNA): TGTGCCAGCAGGGGTAGCGGGAAGGAGACCCAGTACTTC.

The chain has TRBV3-1 and TRBJ2-7, with 7 bases matching TRBD1. The ends lost 4 bases at V and 3 bases at J; junction bases unmatched: 3. This CDR3 has 13 amino acids. From germline, CDR1 is LGHDT and CDR2 YNNKEL (reference sequence). In DNA form, the CDR3 reads TGTGCCAGCAGCCCGGGACAGCTCTACGAGCAGTACTTC. Translation gives CASSPGQLYEQYF.

This clone was counted only a few times. The V call is TRBV5-1, the J call TRBJ2-3, with TRBD1 as a possible D gene (6 bases). Germline CDR1 and CDR2: SGHRS and YFSETQ. The CDR3 loop spans 15 amino acids. Deletions cut 1 base from V and 3 bases from J, with 12 bases between. DNA for the CDR3: TGCGCCAGCAGCTTGATGGGACAAGTAACAGATACGCAGTATTTT. Protein sequence: CASSLMGQVTDTQYF. The whole variable domain, filled in from reference TRBV5-1 and TRBJ2-3, reads KAGVTQTPRYLIKTRGQQVTLSCSPISGHRSVSWYQQTPGQGLQFLFEYFSETQRNKGNFPGRFSGRQFSNSRSEMNVSTLELGDSALYLCASSLMGQVTDTQYFGPGTRLTVL.

V and J are TRBV5-1 and TRBJ1-2; 8 bases map to TRBD1. Trimming removed 0 bases from V and 7 bases from J; junction bases left unmatched: 5. This CDR3 has 14 residues. CDR1 and CDR2 from the germline V gene are SGHRS and YFSETQ. CDR3 nucleotides: TGCGCCAGCAGCTTGGGGCAGGGGGCAGGTGGCTACACCTTC. It is translated as CASSLGQGAGGYTF.

This clone was counted between two and nine times. The J gene is TRBJ1-6, the V gene TRBV6-4, with D possibly matching TRBD1 (5 bases). Germline assignment: CDR1 MRHNA and CDR2 SNTAGT. The CDR3 totals 14 residues. Trimming took 2 bases from V and 5 from J, leaving 7 bases between them. CDR3 sequence: CASSDGGDNSPLHF. DNA of the CDR3: TGTGCCAGCAGTGACGGGGGGGATAATTCACCCCTCCACTTT.